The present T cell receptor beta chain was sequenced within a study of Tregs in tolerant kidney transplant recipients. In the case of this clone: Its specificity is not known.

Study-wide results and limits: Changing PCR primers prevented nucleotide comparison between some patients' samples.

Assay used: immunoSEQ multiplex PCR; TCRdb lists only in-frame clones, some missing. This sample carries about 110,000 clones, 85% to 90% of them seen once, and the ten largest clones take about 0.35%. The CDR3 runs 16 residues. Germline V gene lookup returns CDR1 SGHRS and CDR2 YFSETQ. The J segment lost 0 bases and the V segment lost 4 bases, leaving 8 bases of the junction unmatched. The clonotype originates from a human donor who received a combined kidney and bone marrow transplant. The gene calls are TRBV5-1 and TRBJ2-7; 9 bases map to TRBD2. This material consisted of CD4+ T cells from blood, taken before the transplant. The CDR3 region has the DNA TGCGCCAGCAGCCGATTTAGCGGGGGCCGCTCCTACGAGCAGTACTTC. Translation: CASSRFSGGRSYEQYF.